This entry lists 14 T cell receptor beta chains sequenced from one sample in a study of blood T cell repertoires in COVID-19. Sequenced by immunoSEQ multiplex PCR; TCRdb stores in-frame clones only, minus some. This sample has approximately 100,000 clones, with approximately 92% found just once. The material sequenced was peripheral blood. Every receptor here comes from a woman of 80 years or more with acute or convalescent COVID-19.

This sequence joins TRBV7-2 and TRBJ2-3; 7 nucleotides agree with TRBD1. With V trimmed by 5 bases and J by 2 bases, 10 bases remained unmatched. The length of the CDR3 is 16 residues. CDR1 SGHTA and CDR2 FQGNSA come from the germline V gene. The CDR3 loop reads CASSKRQGGITDTQYF. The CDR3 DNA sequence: TGTGCCAGCAGCAAAAGACAGGGTGGGATCACAGATACGCAGTATTTT.

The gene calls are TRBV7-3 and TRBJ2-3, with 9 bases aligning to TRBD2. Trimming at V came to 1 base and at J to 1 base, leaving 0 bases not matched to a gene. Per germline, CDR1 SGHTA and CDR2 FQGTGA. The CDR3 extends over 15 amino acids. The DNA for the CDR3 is TGTGCCAGCAGCTTAATAGCGGGGGGCACAGATACGCAGTATTTT. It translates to CASSLIAGGTDTQYF.

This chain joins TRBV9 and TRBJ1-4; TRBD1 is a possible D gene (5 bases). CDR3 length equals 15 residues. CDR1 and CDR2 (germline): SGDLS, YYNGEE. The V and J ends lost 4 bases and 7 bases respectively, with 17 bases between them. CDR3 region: CASSPSLGVGEKLFF. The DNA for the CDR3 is TGTGCCAGCAGCCCCTCATTAGGGGTTGGTGAAAAACTGTTTTTT.

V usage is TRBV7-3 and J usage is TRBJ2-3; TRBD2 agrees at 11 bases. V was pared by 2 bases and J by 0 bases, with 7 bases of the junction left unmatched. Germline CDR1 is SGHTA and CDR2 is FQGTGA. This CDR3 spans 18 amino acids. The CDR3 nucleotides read TGTGCCAGCAGCTTACTAGCGGGGGGCCTTACTAGCACAGATACGCAGTATTTT. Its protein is CASSLLAGGLTSTDTQYF.

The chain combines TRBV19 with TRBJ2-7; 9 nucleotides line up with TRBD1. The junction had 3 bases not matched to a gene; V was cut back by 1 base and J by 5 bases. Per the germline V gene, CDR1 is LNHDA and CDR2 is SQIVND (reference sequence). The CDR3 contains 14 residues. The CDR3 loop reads CASSIVGQGDEQYF. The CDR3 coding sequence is TGTGCCAGTAGTATAGTGGGACAGGGTGACGAGCAGTACTTC.

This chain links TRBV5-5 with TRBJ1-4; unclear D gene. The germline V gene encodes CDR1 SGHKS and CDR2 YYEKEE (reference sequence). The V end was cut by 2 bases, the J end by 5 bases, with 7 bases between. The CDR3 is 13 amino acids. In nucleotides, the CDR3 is TGTGCCAGCAGCTTCCCAGAAAATGAAAAACTGTTTTTT. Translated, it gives CASSFPENEKLFF.

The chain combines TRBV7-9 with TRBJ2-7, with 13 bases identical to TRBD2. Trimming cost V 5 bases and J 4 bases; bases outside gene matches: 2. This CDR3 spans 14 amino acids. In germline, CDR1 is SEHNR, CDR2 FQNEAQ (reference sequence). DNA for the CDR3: TGTGCCAGCAGCAAACTAGCGGGGGGGTACGAGCAGTACTTC. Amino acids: CASSKLAGGYEQYF.

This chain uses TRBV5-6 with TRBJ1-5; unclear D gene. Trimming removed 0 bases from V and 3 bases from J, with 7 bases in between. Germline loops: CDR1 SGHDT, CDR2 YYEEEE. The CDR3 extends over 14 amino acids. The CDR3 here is CASSLVGDNQPQHF. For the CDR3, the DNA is TGTGCCAGCAGCTTGGTAGGAGACAATCAGCCCCAGCATTTT.

CDR3 region: CASSGQGGTWKTQYF. The CDR3 region has the DNA TGTGCCAGCAGTGGACAGGGAGGCACGTGGAAGACCCAGTACTTC. The chain employs TRBV6-2 or TRBV6-3 and TRBJ2-5; 8 bases map to TRBD1. This CDR3 spans 15 amino acids. J lost 6 bases, V lost 5 bases, and 11 bases had no gene match. Germline-derived CDR1 and CDR2 are MNHEY and SVGEGT.

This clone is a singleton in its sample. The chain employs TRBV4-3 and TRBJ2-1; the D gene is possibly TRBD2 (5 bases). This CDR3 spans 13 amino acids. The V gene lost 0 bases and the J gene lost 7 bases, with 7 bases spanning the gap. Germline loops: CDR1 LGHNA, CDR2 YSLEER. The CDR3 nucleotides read TGCGCCAGCAGCCAAGATACTAGGAATGAGCAGTTCTTC. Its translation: CASSQDTRNEQFF.

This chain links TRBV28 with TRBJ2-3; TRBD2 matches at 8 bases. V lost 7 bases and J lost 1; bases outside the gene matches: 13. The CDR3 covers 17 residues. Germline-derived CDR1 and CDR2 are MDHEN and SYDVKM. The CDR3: CASISSPLAAGTDTQYF. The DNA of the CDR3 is TGTGCCAGCATCTCGTCCCCACTAGCGGCCGGCACAGATACGCAGTATTTT.

The CDR3, as DNA: TGTGCCAGCAGCGGCGACAGGGGAATCGGAAACACCATATATTTT. Translating gives CASSGDRGIGNTIYF. The chain uses TRBV9 and TRBJ1-3; TRBD1 aligns across 8 bases. Germline assignment: CDR1 SGDLS and CDR2 YYNGEE. The CDR3 runs to 15 residues. The V gene end was trimmed by 3 bases and the J gene end by 4 bases; junction bases not matched to a gene: 6.

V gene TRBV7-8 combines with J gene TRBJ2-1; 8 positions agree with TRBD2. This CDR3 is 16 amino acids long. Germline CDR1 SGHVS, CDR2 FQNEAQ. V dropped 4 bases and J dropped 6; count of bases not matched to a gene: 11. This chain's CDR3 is CASSSTPGGPGNEQFF. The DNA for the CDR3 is TGTGCCAGCAGCTCCACCCCGGGGGGGCCAGGCAATGAGCAGTTCTTC.

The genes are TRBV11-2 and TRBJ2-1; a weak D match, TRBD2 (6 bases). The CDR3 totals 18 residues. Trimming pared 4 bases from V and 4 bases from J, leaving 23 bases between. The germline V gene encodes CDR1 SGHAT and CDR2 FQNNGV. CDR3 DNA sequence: TGTGCCAGCAGCTCCCCCCAGGCTGGCAAGGCGGGATACAATGAGCAGTTCTTC. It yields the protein CASSSPQAGKAGYNEQFF.